Listed below are T cell receptor beta chains from one sample, sequenced in a study of CD8 T cells in Susac syndrome. TCRdb ran MiXCR on the immunoSEQ multiplex PCR reads and lists one entry per CDR3 protein. Among around 180,000 distinct CDR3 sequences listed, 85% to 95% were seen once. The sequenced material came from CD8+ T cells from PBMCs. Source of these receptors: a human donor with multiple sclerosis. Both conserved end residues are part of each CDR3. The order of the fields is V gene, clone size, D gene, J gene, CDR3 DNA, CDR3 protein. D genes are given only for firm matches. Some rows have no size entry. The others give once, few or many, or a class for an expanded clone.

v_gene: TRBV3-1
abundance: -
d_gene: TRBD2
j_gene: TRBJ2-1
CDR3nt: TGTGCCAGCAGCCAAGGGACTAGCGGCCACTACAATGAGCAGTTCTTC
CDR3aa: CASSQGTSGHYNEQFF

v_gene: TRBV7-2
abundance: -
d_gene: -
j_gene: TRBJ1-5
CDR3nt: TGTGCCAGCAGCTTAAATTGGGCAGAAAATCAGCCCCAGCATTTT
CDR3aa: CASSLNWAENQPQHF

v_gene: TRBV20-1
abundance: -
d_gene: -
j_gene: TRBJ2-3
CDR3nt: TGCAGTGCTAGCCCCCCCACGGGGGCCGCGGGTGATACGCAGTATTTT
CDR3aa: CSASPPTGAAGDTQYF

v_gene: TRBV20-1
abundance: -
d_gene: -
j_gene: TRBJ2-1
CDR3nt: TGCAGTGCTAGCAACCCAACCGGGACTGGCTACAATGAGCAGTTCTTC
CDR3aa: CSASNPTGTGYNEQFF

v_gene: TRBV2
abundance: once
d_gene: -
j_gene: TRBJ2-3
CDR3nt: TGTGCCAGCAGGAGGTCTGAGGTAGCGAGCACAGATACGCAGTATTTT
CDR3aa: CASRRSEVASTDTQYF

v_gene: TRBV29-1
abundance: -
d_gene: TRBD1
j_gene: TRBJ2-7
CDR3nt: TGCAGCGTTGATGGGACAGGGGCCTACGAGCAGTACTTC
CDR3aa: CSVDGTGAYEQYF

v_gene: TRBV29-1
abundance: -
d_gene: -
j_gene: TRBJ2-5
CDR3nt: TGCAGCGTTGCGGGCCAGGGGCCGGAGACCCAGTACTTC
CDR3aa: CSVAGQGPETQYF

v_gene: TRBV7-8
abundance: -
d_gene: TRBD1
j_gene: TRBJ2-1
CDR3nt: TGTGCCAGCAGCTTAAAGGCTCAGGGGGCCGCCTACAATGAGCAGTTCTTC
CDR3aa: CASSLKAQGAAYNEQFF

v_gene: TRBV29-1
abundance: -
d_gene: -
j_gene: TRBJ2-1
CDR3nt: TGCAGCGCTCGACTCACTGAGCAGTTCTTC
CDR3aa: CSARLTEQFF

v_gene: TRBV20-1
abundance: -
d_gene: TRBD2
j_gene: TRBJ2-1
CDR3nt: TGCAGTGCTAGGTTAGCGGGAGGAATGTCTCTTCCCTACAATGAGCAGTTCTTC
CDR3aa: CSARLAGGMSLPYNEQFF

v_gene: TRBV4-1
abundance: few
d_gene: -
j_gene: TRBJ1-5
CDR3nt: TGCGCCAGCAGCCAAGTGACAGATAGCAATCAGCCCCAGCATTTT
CDR3aa: CASSQVTDSNQPQHF